This TCR beta chain was identified during a study of blood T cell repertoires in COVID-19. The method was immunoSEQ multiplex PCR; TCRdb's version includes in-frame clones alone and lacks a portion of them. The sample has about 160,000 clones; approximately 82% are singletons. This clonotype was obtained from a woman aged 80 or over with acute or convalescent COVID-19. The sequenced material came from peripheral blood.

The CDR3 DNA is TGTGCCAGCAGGACAGGGCCCGGGGGTGGCTACACCTTC. Its protein product is CASRTGPGGGYTF. The chain has TRBV5-4 and TRBJ1-2, with 7 bases that match TRBD1. V gave up 5 bases and J gave up 7 bases; unmatched junction bases: 8. Germline CDR1 reads SGHNT; CDR2 reads YYREEE (reference sequence). The CDR3 totals 13 residues. The whole variable domain, remainder taken from reference TRBV5-4 and TRBJ1-2, is ETGVTQSPTHLIKTRGQQVTLRCSSQSGHNTVSWYQQALGQGPQFIFQYYREEENGRGNFPPRFSGLQFPNYSSELNVNALELDDSALYLCASRTGPGGGYTFGSGTRLTVV.